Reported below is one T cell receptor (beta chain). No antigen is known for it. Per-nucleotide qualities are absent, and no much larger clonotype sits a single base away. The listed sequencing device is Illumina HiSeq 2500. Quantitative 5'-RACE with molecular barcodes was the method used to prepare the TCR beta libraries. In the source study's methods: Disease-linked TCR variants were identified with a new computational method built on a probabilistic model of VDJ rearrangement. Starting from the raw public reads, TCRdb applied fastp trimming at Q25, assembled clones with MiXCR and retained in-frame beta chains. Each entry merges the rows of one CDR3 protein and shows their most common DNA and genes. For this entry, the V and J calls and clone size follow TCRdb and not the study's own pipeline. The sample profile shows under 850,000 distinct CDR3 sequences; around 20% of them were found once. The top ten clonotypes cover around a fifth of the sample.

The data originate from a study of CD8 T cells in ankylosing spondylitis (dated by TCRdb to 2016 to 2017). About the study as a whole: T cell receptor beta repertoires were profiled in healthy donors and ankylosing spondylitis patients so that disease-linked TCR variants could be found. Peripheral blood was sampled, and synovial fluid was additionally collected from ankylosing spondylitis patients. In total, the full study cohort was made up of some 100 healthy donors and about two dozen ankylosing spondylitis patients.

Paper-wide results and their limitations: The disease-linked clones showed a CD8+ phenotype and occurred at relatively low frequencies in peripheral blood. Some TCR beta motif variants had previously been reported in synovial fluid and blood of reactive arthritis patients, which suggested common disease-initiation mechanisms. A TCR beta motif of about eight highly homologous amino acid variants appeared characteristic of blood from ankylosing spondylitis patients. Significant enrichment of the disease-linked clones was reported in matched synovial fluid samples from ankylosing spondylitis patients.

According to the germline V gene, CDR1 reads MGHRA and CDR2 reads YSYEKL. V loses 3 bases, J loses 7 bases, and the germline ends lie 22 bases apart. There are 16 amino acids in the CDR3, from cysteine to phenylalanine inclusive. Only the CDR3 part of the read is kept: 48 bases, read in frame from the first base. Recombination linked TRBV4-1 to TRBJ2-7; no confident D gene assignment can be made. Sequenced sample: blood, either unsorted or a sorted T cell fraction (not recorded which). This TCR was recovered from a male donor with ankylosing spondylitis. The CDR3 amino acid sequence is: CASSHYKSGVSSEQYF. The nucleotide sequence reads TGCGCCAGCAGCCATTATAAATCAGGTGTTAGTTCGGAGCAGTACTTC.